These 15 T cell receptor beta chains originate from one sample sequenced in a study of response to subunit inactivated influenza vaccine. TCRdb used MiXCR to reprocess the RT-PCR reads, holding one entry per CDR3 protein. The sample yields more than 600,000 distinct CDR3 sequences, approximately 17% seen once. The sequencing used PBMCs from blood, collected approximately 5 days after vaccination. These receptor sequences come from a man in his fifties who received an inactivated influenza vaccine.

This clonotype occurred a few times. The rearrangement uses TRBV7-9 and TRBJ2-1, with 7 bases identical to TRBD1. CDR1 and CDR2 from the germline V gene are SEHNR and FQNEAQ (reference sequence). The CDR3 contains 15 residues. The trim removed 5 bases at V and 3 bases at J, leaving 7 bases unmatched. The CDR3 DNA reads as TGTGCCAGCAGCGTAACCGGGACAGTCTACAATGAGCAGTTCTTC. Residues: CASSVTGTVYNEQFF.

The V gene is TRBV12-3 or TRBV12-4, the J gene TRBJ2-7; D is possibly TRBD1 or TRBD2 (6 bases each). The CDR3 covers 17 residues. Trimming stripped 4 bases from V and 3 bases from J, with 22 bases between. The CDR3 spells CASSSDPGTRRGYEQYF. The CDR3 nucleotides read TGTGCCAGCAGTTCTGACCCCGGGACACGGAGGGGCTACGAGCAGTACTTC.

The table lists this clonotype with a few counts. This chain's CDR3 is CSARAQQGGFYNSPLHF. As DNA, the CDR3 is TGCAGTGCTAGAGCTCAACAGGGGGGGTTCTATAATTCACCCCTCCACTTT. V and J are TRBV20-1 and TRBJ1-6, with 8 bases fitting TRBD1. The germline gives CDR1 DFQATT, CDR2 SNEGSKA (reference sequence). The J segment lost 3 bases and the V segment lost 1 base, leaving 8 bases of the junction unmatched. This CDR3 has 17 amino acids.

The chain uses TRBV20-1 and TRBJ1-6; 8 nucleotides match TRBD1. V lost 6 bases, J lost 9 bases, and 7 bases stayed unmatched. This CDR3 comprises 13 residues. Germline CDR1 DFQATT, CDR2 SNEGSKA (reference sequence). The CDR3 is CSAVSQGGSPLHF. CDR3 in DNA: TGCAGTGCCGTTTCACAGGGGGGTTCACCCCTCCACTTT.

This clonotype was picked up a small number of times. At one end the junction does not follow the germline gene, possibly because of a read error. The V call is TRBV24-1, the J call TRBJ2-5; TRBD1 might be the D (6 bases). The CDR3 contains 13 residues. Germline V CDR1 and CDR2: KGHDR, SFDVKD. DNA of the CDR3: TGTGCCACCAGTGATGCGGCAGGGGACGAGGTCGACTTC. This encodes CATSDAAGDEVDF.

The table lists this clonotype with many counts. The chain is built from TRBV12-3 or TRBV12-4 and TRBJ2-5; 11 positions match TRBD1. The trim removed 2 bases at V and 4 bases at J, leaving 3 bases unmatched. The CDR3 runs to 15 residues. CDR3 protein: CASSLSGTGGETQYF. CDR3 DNA: TGTGCCAGCAGTTTATCTGGGACAGGGGGAGAGACCCAGTACTTC.

The V and J genes are TRBV6-5 and TRBJ2-4, with a possible D match to TRBD1 (5 bases). Germline V gene sequence: CDR1 MNHEY, CDR2 SVGAGI. This CDR3 has 14 amino acids. The V end was cut by 0 bases, the J end by 5 bases, with 8 bases between. The CDR3 sequence is CASSYSLTENIQYF. In DNA form, the CDR3 reads TGTGCCAGCAGTTACTCGCTGACAGAAAACATTCAGTACTTC.

This clonotype has a handful of counts. The gene calls are TRBV20-1 and TRBJ2-7; weak D call: TRBD1 (5 bases). The CDR3 spans 14 residues. Germline assignment: CDR1 DFQATT and CDR2 SNEGSKA (reference sequence). Trimming removed 3 bases at V and 9 bases at J, with 21 bases between. The CDR3 region is CSASVAGKIMAQYF. CDR3 coding DNA: TGCAGTGCTAGCGTGGCAGGGAAAATCATGGCGCAGTACTTC.

The chain joins TRBV6-5 to TRBJ2-5, with 7 bases identical to TRBD2. Germline CDR1 reads MNHEY; CDR2 reads SVGAGI. CDR3 size: 17 residues. The V gene end was trimmed by 2 bases and the J gene end by 4 bases; junction bases not matched to a gene: 13. CDR3 coding DNA: TGTGCCAGCAGTTACAGGGTCGGGAGGCTTGGCGGAGAGACCCAGTACTTC. Translated, it gives CASSYRVGRLGGETQYF.

CDR3 sequence: CASSFSDTAQYF. For the CDR3, the DNA is TGTGCCAGCAGCTTCTCTGACACGGCGCAGTACTTC. V and J are TRBV7-2 and TRBJ2-7; the D is unclear. The germline V and J ends were trimmed by 3 bases and 9 bases, with 12 bases remaining between them. The CDR3 contains 12 residues. Per the germline V gene, CDR1 is SGHTA and CDR2 is FQGNSA.

This clonotype was counted only a few times. This chain connects TRBV24-1 to TRBJ2-5, with 9 bases lining up with TRBD2. V shed 3 bases, J shed 2 bases, and the junction held 12 bases outside the gene matches. The CDR3 runs 18 residues. CDR1 is KGHDR, CDR2 SFDVKD, per germline. CDR3: CATSDVSGREGIQETQYF. As DNA, the CDR3 is TGTGCCACCAGTGATGTCTCCGGGCGGGAGGGAATACAAGAGACCCAGTACTTC.

This clonotype was observed many times. The CDR3 DNA follows: TGCGCCAGCAGCTTGGCTCGCGGGGATAACACCGGGGAGCTGTTTTTT. Amino acid sequence: CASSLARGDNTGELFF. V usage is TRBV5-1 and J usage is TRBJ2-2; tentative D call: TRBD2 (6 bases). The CDR3 runs 16 residues. V shed 0 bases and J shed 2 bases, with 11 bases lying between them. Germline V gives CDR1 SGHRS, CDR2 YFSETQ.

This clonotype occurred many times. The genes are TRBV20-1 and TRBJ1-5, with D tentatively TRBD1 (6 bases). The CDR3 spans 14 residues. Germline V gives CDR1 DFQATT, CDR2 SNEGSKA (reference sequence). The ends were cut back, 4 bases at V and 7 bases at J, with 17 bases in the middle. CDR3 bases: TGCAGTGCTAATACAGGGTCTGGAAGCCAGCCCCAGCATTTT. The encoded protein is CSANTGSGSQPQHF.

This clonotype has just a few counts. The chain couples TRBV18 to TRBJ2-4; D possibly corresponds to TRBD1 (6 bases). CDR3 size: 14 residues. CDR1 is KGHSH, CDR2 LQKENI, per germline. V lost 0 bases to trimming and J lost 5 bases, with 8 bases between them. This chain's CDR3 is CASSPPSGENIQYF. CDR3 DNA: TGTGCCAGCTCACCACCTTCAGGGGAAAACATTCAGTACTTC.

This clonotype was counted only a few times. This chain joins TRBV7-9 and TRBJ2-5; TRBD2 might be the D (5 bases). This CDR3 has 15 residues. V gave up 8 bases and J gave up 3 bases, with 19 bases separating them. From germline, CDR1 is SEHNR and CDR2 FQNEAQ (reference sequence). The CDR3 coding sequence is TGTGCCAGCGGGAGTGTTCAGACGCAGGAAGAGACCCAGTACTTC. Its translation is CASGSVQTQEETQYF.